The 14 T cell receptor beta chains below all came from one sample that was sequenced in a study of T-cell reconstitution after alpha-beta-depleted transplantation in children. TCRbeta library preparation incorporated unique molecular identifiers. In TCRdb, the PCR reads were re-called with MiXCR into one record per CDR3 protein. This table has around 600,000 distinct CDR3 sequences, about 21% appearing once. The sample in question was PBMCs, mostly from graft donor cells, obtained 360 days after TCRalphabeta/CD19-depleted stem cell transplant. The origin of the receptors is a boy in the first two years of life who had a stem cell transplant for acute myeloid leukemia, so the T cells may come from the graft donor.

There are many counts of this clonotype. The chain has TRBV29-1 and TRBJ1-2; D is perhaps TRBD1 (5 bases). V dropped 4 bases and J dropped 1 base, with 13 bases sitting between them. Germline V gene lookup returns CDR1 SQVTM and CDR2 ANQGSEA. The CDR3 is 14 residues long. CDR3 coding DNA: TGCAGCGTTGCAGGGAGAGAGCGTAACTATGGCTACACCTTC. Residues: CSVAGRERNYGYTF.

This clonotype came up a few times. The V gene is TRBV20-1, the J gene TRBJ2-3; no definite D call. Germline V gene sequence: CDR1 DFQATT, CDR2 SNEGSKA (reference sequence). This CDR3 is 13 amino acids long. The germline V and J ends were trimmed by 7 bases and 2 bases, with 13 bases remaining between them. CDR3 residues: CSVDVGHTDTQYF. Here the CDR3 DNA reads TGCAGTGTTGACGTCGGTCACACAGATACGCAGTATTTT.

This clonotype was seen at least ten times. The chain has TRBV20-1 and TRBJ2-7; 9 positions match TRBD1. Germline CDR1 reads DFQATT; CDR2 reads SNEGSKA (reference sequence). The length of the CDR3 is 13 residues. V trimming: 5 bases; J trimming: 3 bases; junction bases outside the gene matches: 5. The DNA for the CDR3 is TGCAGTGCTTCGGACAGGGGATACTACGAGCAGTACTTC. This gives the protein CSASDRGYYEQYF.

The rearrangement links TRBV7-3 to TRBJ2-1, with 7 bases identical to TRBD1. The CDR3 contains 16 residues. Germline V gives CDR1 SGHTA, CDR2 FQGTGA. J lost 0 bases, V lost 5 bases, and 7 bases had no gene match. The CDR3 DNA follows: TGTGCCAGCAGCCACCTCGGGGACAGCTCCTACAATGAGCAGTTCTTC. This gives the protein CASSHLGDSSYNEQFF.

The sample holds one count of this clonotype. This chain joins TRBV5-1 and TRBJ2-5; possibly TRBD2 for D (6 bases). This CDR3 is 16 amino acids long. Trimming took off 3 bases at V and 5 bases at J, with 20 bases between the two ends. From germline, CDR1 is SGHRS and CDR2 YFSETQ. CDR3 in DNA: TGCGCCAGCAGCTACCTCGCGACTAGTCGGGGGGAGACCCAGTACTTC. Translating gives CASSYLATSRGETQYF.

This clonotype was counted ten times or more. The chain employs TRBV29-1 and TRBJ1-1, with D hard to call. CDR3 size: 11 residues. The germline CDR1 and CDR2 sequences are SQVTM and ANQGSEA. The V end lost 4 bases, the J end lost 8 bases, and 11 bases lay between the germline ends. The CDR3 DNA reads as TGCAGCGTTGTCCCCCCATTCGAAGCTTTCTTT. Translating gives CSVVPPFEAFF.

The chain recombines TRBV4-2 with TRBJ2-2; no definite D call. The CDR3 length is 15 residues. Germline V gene lookup returns CDR1 LGHNA and CDR2 YNFKEQ. The V end lost 1 base, the J end lost 4 bases, and 10 bases lay between the germline ends. CDR3 region: CASSQVGSGTGELFF. The CDR3 bases are TGTGCCAGCAGCCAAGTCGGGTCGGGCACCGGGGAGCTGTTTTTT.

V usage is TRBV6-5 and J usage is TRBJ2-5; TRBD2 aligns across 8 bases. In germline, CDR1 is MNHEY, CDR2 SVGAGI. The CDR3 spans 17 residues. V dropped 2 bases and J dropped 3; count of bases not matched to a gene: 11. CDR3 nucleotide sequence: TGTGCCAGCAGTTACGGCACCGGGCGGGGGGACGAAGAGACCCAGTACTTC. Translated, it gives CASSYGTGRGDEETQYF.

This clonotype came up many times. V and J are TRBV20-1 and TRBJ2-1; TRBD2 agrees at 11 bases. Per the germline V gene, CDR1 is DFQATT and CDR2 is SNEGSKA (reference sequence). Losses at the gene ends were 6 bases for V and 4 bases for J; bases not matched to a gene: 2. The CDR3 sequence is 13 residues long. Written as DNA, the CDR3 is TGCAGTGCGAGACTAGCGGGGTACAATGAGCAGTTCTTC. Amino acid sequence: CSARLAGYNEQFF.

This clonotype was recorded at least ten times. The chain uses TRBV5-1 and TRBJ2-6; TRBD1 matches 10 bases. There are 19 residues in the CDR3. The V and J ends lost 2 bases and 0 bases, in that order; junction bases with no gene match: 8. Germline values: CDR1 SGHRS, CDR2 YFSETQ. CDR3 coding DNA: TGCGCCAGCAGCTTCAAGGCGGGACAGGGGCTCTCTGGGGCCAACGTCCTGACTTTC. As protein: CASSFKAGQGLSGANVLTF.

This clonotype was observed many times. The gene calls are TRBV12-3 or TRBV12-4 and TRBJ2-3; D is possibly TRBD1 (5 bases). The CDR3 has 14 amino acids. V lost 1 base and J lost 8, with 13 bases in between. The CDR3 DNA reads TGTGCCAGCAGTTTAGAACCCCCCCAGGGTACGCAGTATTTT. Encoded protein: CASSLEPPQGTQYF.

The sample holds a few counts of this clonotype. The rearrangement uses TRBV4-3 and TRBJ2-1; D not resolved. CDR1 and CDR2 from the germline V gene are LGHNA and YSLEER. CDR3 length equals 12 residues. V lost 2 bases, J lost 12 bases, and 11 bases lay in between. CDR3 nucleotide sequence: TGCGCCAGCAGCCAAAGCCTAGTAAGGCAGTTCTTC. Amino acids: CASSQSLVRQFF.

The rearrangement joins TRBV10-3 to TRBJ2-4; 9 bases align to TRBD1. V dropped 6 bases and J dropped 15; count of bases not matched to a gene: 6. Germline CDR1 ENHRY, CDR2 SYGVKD. The CDR3 runs 11 residues. As DNA, the CDR3 is TGTGCCATCAGGGACAGGGGAAAAAGGTACTTC. Its translation: CAIRDRGKRYF.

The rearrangement joins TRBV20-1 to TRBJ1-5; 8 nucleotides align to TRBD1. Germline-derived CDR1 and CDR2 are DFQATT and SNEGSKA (reference sequence). The CDR3 contains 15 residues. The ends lost 2 bases at V and 7 bases at J; junction bases unmatched: 10. The CDR3 spells CSARKGGQGKQPQHF. CDR3 DNA: TGCAGTGCTAGAAAGGGAGGACAGGGTAAGCAGCCCCAGCATTTT.